One sample yielded the 11 T cell receptor beta chains listed below, sequenced in a study of blood T cell repertoires in COVID-19. Measured with immunoSEQ multiplex PCR; TCRdb has only the in-frame clones, and not every one. Among approximately 86,000 clones listed, 85% were seen once. The sequenced sample was peripheral blood. The source is a man aged 50-59 years with acute or convalescent COVID-19.

The chain joins TRBV30 to TRBJ1-1; TRBD1 might be the D (5 bases). CDR1 and CDR2 from the germline V gene are GTSNPN and SVGIG (reference sequence). Deletions cut 5 bases from V and 1 base from J, with 11 bases between. The CDR3 contains 13 residues. The CDR3 reads CAWGDTGNTEAFF. The CDR3 DNA reads TGTGCCTGGGGAGACACAGGGAACACTGAAGCTTTCTTT.

This clone was counted a single time. This chain uses TRBV18 with TRBJ2-6; no firm D call. Germline loops: CDR1 KGHSH, CDR2 LQKENI. V lost 0 bases to trimming and J lost 0 bases, with 3 bases between them. CDR3 size: 15 residues. The CDR3 DNA follows: TGTGCCAGCTCACCACCGAGCTCTGGGGCCAACGTCCTGACTTTC. Its protein is CASSPPSSGANVLTF.

The gene calls are TRBV12-3 or TRBV12-4 and TRBJ1-1, with D unclear. Trimming pared 3 bases from V and 0 bases from J, leaving 5 bases between. CDR3 size: 13 residues. The CDR3 reads CASSFSLNTEAFF. In DNA form, the CDR3 reads TGTGCCAGCAGTTTTTCTCTGAACACTGAAGCTTTCTTT.

This chain connects TRBV12-3 or TRBV12-4 to TRBJ1-1, with a possible D match to TRBD1 (6 bases). CDR3 length: 13 amino acids. Between the trimmed V and J ends, which lost 2 bases and 12 bases, there was a span of 16 bases. The CDR3 sequence is CASSLSTGRKTFF. As DNA, the CDR3 is TGTGCCAGCAGTTTATCCACAGGGAGAAAAACTTTCTTT.

About this clone itself: A much more abundant neighbour one base away suggests this may be a read error. Other DNA sequences in this specimen translate into the identical CDR3. The chain carries TRBV7-2 and TRBJ2-1; TRBD2 matches at 13 bases. Germline V lookup: CDR1 SGHTA, CDR2 FQGNSA. The CDR3 runs to 15 residues. V was pared by 3 bases and J by 5 bases, with 1 base of the junction left unmatched. The CDR3 region is CASSLGLAGNNEQFF. CDR3 nucleotide sequence: TGTGCCAGCAGCTTGGGACTAGCGGGGAACAATGAGCAGTTCTTC.

The chain uses TRBV29-1 and TRBJ1-1; D ambiguous. Trimming removed 4 bases at V and 1 base at J, with 7 bases between. The CDR3 loop spans 12 amino acids. Germline CDR1 reads SQVTM; CDR2 reads ANQGSEA. CDR3 amino acids: CSVGGSNTEAFF. CDR3 coding DNA: TGCAGCGTTGGCGGATCGAACACTGAAGCTTTCTTT.

The V gene is TRBV18, the J gene TRBJ2-1; D unclear. V was trimmed by 2 bases and J by 5 bases, leaving 7 bases between them. Germline V gives CDR1 KGHSH, CDR2 LQKENI. The CDR3 is 13 residues long. In DNA form, the CDR3 reads TGTGCCAGCTCACCAGAGAGAAACAATGAGCAGTTCTTC. Amino acid sequence: CASSPERNNEQFF.

The chain combines TRBV20-1 with TRBJ1-2; tentative D call: TRBD1 (6 bases). Germline values: CDR1 DFQATT, CDR2 SNEGSKA (reference sequence). V lost 5 bases and J lost 14, with 15 bases in between. The CDR3 loop spans 10 amino acids. As DNA, the CDR3 is TGCAGTGCTGCACAGGGTTTGTTGACCTTC. This codes for CSAAQGLLTF.

The V gene is TRBV5-1, the J gene TRBJ2-4; D is uncertain. Germline assignment: CDR1 SGHRS and CDR2 YFSETQ. V lost 0 bases and J 0 bases, leaving 7 bases between the germline ends. There are 15 residues in the CDR3. CDR3 sequence reads: CASSLAPGAKNIQYF. The CDR3 nucleotides read TGCGCCAGCAGCTTGGCCCCGGGAGCCAAAAACATTCAGTACTTC.

The V call is TRBV11-3, the J call TRBJ2-3; the D is unclear. V lost 0 bases and J lost 3, with 7 bases in between. The germline V gene encodes CDR1 SGHNT and CDR2 YENEEA. This CDR3 region has 14 residues. In DNA form, the CDR3 reads TGTGCCAGCAGCTTAGATGGGCTGACAGATACGCAGTATTTT. As protein: CASSLDGLTDTQYF. Full variable domain (remainder filled in from reference TRBV11-3 and TRBJ2-3): EAGVVQSPRYKIIEKKQPVAFWCNPISGHNTLYWYLQNLGQGPELLIRYENEEAVDDSQLPKDRFSAERLKGVDSTLKIQPAELGDSAVYLCASSLDGLTDTQYFGPGTRLTVL.

The V call is TRBV7-2, the J call TRBJ2-3, with 9 positions matching TRBD1. The CDR3 consists of 19 residues. The V gene's germline CDR1 is SGHTA and CDR2 FQGNSA. The V and J ends lost 4 bases and 0 bases, in that order; junction bases with no gene match: 14. CDR3 in DNA: TGTGCCAGCAGCTCCCCTGACTCCGGGACAGGGATTAGCACAGATACGCAGTATTTT. Amino acids: CASSSPDSGTGISTDTQYF.